This T cell receptor beta chain derives from a study of lymphopenia after photon versus proton radiotherapy. Findings and caveats of the study: Larger post-nadir TCR diversity loss correlated inversely with survival in deceased patients.

This clone was seen a handful of times. Its antigen is unknown. Data came from immunoSEQ multiplex PCR; TCRdb stores just in-frame clones and leaves some out. The sample carries around 160,000 clones, 88% recorded once. Trimming removed 0 bases at V and 4 bases at J, with 9 bases between. The CDR3 sequence is 15 residues long. CDR1 LGHNA and CDR2 YNFKEQ come from the germline V gene. This TCR derives from a man aged 50-59 years with gastric cancer. The sequences come from peripheral blood, collected from a patient treated with photon-based radiotherapy. This rearrangement joins TRBV4-2 to TRBJ2-2, with D hard to call. This CDR3 is CASSQDRQFTGELFF. Written as DNA, the CDR3 is TGTGCCAGCAGCCAAGATCGGCAGTTCACCGGGGAGCTGTTTTTT.